The clone carrying this T cell receptor beta chain was seen only a few times. The target antigen is unknown. Methods used by the authors: In the immunoSEQ data, sequences were junction-only and lacked quality scores, so filtering differed. This table comes from immunoSEQ multiplex PCR, and its TCRdb copy is limited to in-frame clones, with some not included. V and J calls and clone size are as listed in that table; D and trimming were resolved from the DNA. The sample shows 2.3 million or so clones, 93% of them seen only once. CD4+ cells were split into CD45RA+ naive and CD45RA-negative memory subsets. The CDR3 length is 15 residues. Germline V gene data show CDR1 as MNHEY and CDR2 as SMNVEV (reference sequence). Trimming left V 3 bases short and J 1 base short, with 12 bases between. This sample is drawn from a study of shared clonotypes between healthy human individuals. Whole-study findings and limits: Relative to clonotypes present in all four donors, those not shared had lower generation probabilities.

This clonotype originated in a man aged 18 to 30 in good health. Some clones in this sample may be carry-over from other donors' samples. Specimen: naive CD4+ T cells from PBMCs. Described subset: CD45RA+ positively selected. This sequence joins TRBV27 and TRBJ1-1; tentatively, D is TRBD1 (5 bases). CDR3 coding DNA: TGTGCCAGCAGTTTCTCCAGGGTAGGGAACACTGAAGCTTTCTTT. Translated: CASSFSRVGNTEAFF.